This T cell receptor beta chain was recovered during a study of chemoradiotherapy in HPV16-positive cancers. Study details: Functional T-cell assays on a couple of HPV16-positive patients' cells defined candidate HPV-specific clones and common TCR motifs.

Per germline, CDR1 MNHNS and CDR2 SASEGT. The CDR3 totals 15 residues. The ends were cut back, 3 bases at V and 0 bases at J, with 12 bases in the middle. The count of this clone is one. Over chemoradiotherapy, repertoires were sampled more than once. Profiling relied on immunoSEQ multiplex PCR, and the TCRdb table lists in-frame clones only, not all of them. Among under 50,000 clones listed, around 80% were seen once. Here the sequenced sample was blood, taken from a patient who underwent chemoradiotherapy. The TCR was taken from a human donor with HPV-associated anogenital cancer. This chain connects TRBV6-1 to TRBJ2-7; tentatively, D is TRBD2 (7 bases). The CDR3 region is CASSEPGGSSYEQYF. CDR3 DNA sequence: TGTGCCAGCAGTGAGCCGGGGGGCAGCTCCTACGAGCAGTACTTC.